This paragraph covers one T cell receptor (beta chain) sequence. What it binds is not known. Assay: immunoSEQ multiplex PCR; the TCRdb copy retains only in-frame clones and omits some. The profile shows 90,000 to 120,000 clones, 90% to 95% of them singletons. This sample stems from a study of T cell responses to AZD1222 COVID-19 vaccine. Study overall: Second-dose intervals of approximately 4 or approximately 12 weeks were pooled.

Study-wide results and limits: As reported, nearly half of all spike-specific TCRs target variant regions that are unmutated. Regions 160-218 and 743-854 dominated among vaccine-associated CD4 TCRs spanning spike. White British ancestry dominated among donors, who included more females, and clonal diversity was possibly underestimated.

CDR1 and CDR2 from the germline V gene are SGHTA and FQGNSA. This CDR3 spans 13 amino acids. Trimming pared 2 bases from V and 1 base from J, leaving 5 bases between. This clonotype originated in an adult in good health. Sequencing was performed on peripheral blood, taken on day 0 of AZD1222 vaccination. V and J are TRBV7-2 and TRBJ1-1; D uncertain. The CDR3: CASSLQENTEAFF. The CDR3 DNA sequence: TGTGCCAGCAGCTTACAAGAGAACACTGAAGCTTTCTTT.